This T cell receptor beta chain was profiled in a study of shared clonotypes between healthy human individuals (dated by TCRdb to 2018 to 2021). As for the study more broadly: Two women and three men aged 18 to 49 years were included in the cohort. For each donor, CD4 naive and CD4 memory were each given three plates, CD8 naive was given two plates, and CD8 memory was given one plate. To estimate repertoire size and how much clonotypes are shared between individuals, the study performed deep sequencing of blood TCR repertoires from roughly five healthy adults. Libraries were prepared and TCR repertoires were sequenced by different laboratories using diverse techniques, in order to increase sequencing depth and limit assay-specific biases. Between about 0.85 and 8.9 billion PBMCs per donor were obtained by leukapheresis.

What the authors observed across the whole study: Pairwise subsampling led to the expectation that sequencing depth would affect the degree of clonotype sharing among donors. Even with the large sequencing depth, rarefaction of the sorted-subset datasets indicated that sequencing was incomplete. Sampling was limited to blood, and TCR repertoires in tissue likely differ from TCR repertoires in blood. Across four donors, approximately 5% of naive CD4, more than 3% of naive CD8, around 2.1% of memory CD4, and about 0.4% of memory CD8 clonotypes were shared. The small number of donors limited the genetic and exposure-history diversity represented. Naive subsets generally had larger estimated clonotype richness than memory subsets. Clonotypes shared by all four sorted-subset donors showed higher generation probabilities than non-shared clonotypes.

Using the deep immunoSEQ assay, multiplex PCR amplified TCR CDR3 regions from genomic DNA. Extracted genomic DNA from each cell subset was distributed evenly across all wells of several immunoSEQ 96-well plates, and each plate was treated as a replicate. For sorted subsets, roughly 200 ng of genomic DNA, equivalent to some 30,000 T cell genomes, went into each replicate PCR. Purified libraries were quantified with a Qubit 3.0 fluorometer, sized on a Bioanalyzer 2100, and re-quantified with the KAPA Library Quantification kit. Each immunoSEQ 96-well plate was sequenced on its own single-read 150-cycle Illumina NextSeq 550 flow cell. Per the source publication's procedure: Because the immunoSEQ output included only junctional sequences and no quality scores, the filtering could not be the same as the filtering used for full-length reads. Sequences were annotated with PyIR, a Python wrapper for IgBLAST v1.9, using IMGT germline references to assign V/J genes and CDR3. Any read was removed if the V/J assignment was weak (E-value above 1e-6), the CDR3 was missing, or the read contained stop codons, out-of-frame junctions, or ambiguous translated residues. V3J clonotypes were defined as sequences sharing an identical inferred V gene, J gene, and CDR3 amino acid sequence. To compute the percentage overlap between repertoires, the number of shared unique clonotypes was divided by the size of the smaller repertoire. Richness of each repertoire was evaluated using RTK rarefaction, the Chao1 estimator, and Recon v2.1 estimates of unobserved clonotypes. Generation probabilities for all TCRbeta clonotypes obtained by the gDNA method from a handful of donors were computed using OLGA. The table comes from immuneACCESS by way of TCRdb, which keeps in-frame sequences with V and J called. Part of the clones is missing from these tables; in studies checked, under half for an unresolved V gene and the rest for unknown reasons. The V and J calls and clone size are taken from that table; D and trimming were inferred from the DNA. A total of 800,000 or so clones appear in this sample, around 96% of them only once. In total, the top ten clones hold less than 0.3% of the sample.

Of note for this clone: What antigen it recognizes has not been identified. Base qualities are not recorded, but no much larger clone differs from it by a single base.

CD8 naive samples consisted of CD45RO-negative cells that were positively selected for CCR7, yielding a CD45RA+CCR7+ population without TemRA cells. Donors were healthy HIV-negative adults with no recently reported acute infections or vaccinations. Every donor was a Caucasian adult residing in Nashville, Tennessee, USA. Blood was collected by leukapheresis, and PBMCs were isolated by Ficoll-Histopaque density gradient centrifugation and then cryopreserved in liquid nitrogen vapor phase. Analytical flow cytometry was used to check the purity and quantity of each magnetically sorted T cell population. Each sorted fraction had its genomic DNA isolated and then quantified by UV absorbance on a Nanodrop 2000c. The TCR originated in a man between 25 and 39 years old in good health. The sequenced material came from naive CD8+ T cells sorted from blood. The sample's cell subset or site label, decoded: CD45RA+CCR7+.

Here is the DNA: TGTGCCAGCAGTCTCCTGACAGGGACCACCTATGGGGATCAGCCCCAGCATTTT. This sequence encodes CASSLLTGTTYGDQPQHF. This chain is built from TRBV28 and TRBJ1-5, and 7 bases in between align with TRBD1. CDR1 and CDR2 are read off the germline V gene as MDHEN and SYDVKM. V trim: 5 bases; J trim: 5 bases; unmatched bases: 18. Spanning cysteine to phenylalanine, the CDR3 consists of 18 amino acids. Of all the DNA, just the CDR3 is kept, 54 bases in frame from base 1.